This TCR beta chain originates from a study of molecular identifiers for immune sequencing clone quantification. Across the study: With replicates, the RNA of about 20,000 or 100,000 naive CD8 cells was split five ways and four were sequenced. General study findings and limits: Among effectors, clones above 20 RNA copies held over 98% of molecules; among naive cells, under 1%. Should identical TCR molecules share a barcode, the sizes of highly expanded clones could be underestimated.

Looked up from germline, CDR1 is SGHNT and CDR2 is YYREEE (reference sequence). The CDR3 sequence is 19 residues long. With regard to this clonotype: Antigen unknown. A junction boundary mismatches the germline segment, possibly from a read error.

Naive CD8 T cells underwent sorting with the CD8+CD4-CCR7+CD45RA+ definition. MiXCR was run by TCRdb on the PCR reads, yielding one entry per CDR3 protein. The repertoire has tens of thousands of distinct CDR3 sequences, approximately 17% of them found once; the top ten carry around 7%. Sequencing was carried out using naive CD8+ T cells from blood, with Jurkat cell RNA spiked in. Specified subset: FACS-sorted CD8+CD4-CCR7+CD45RA+ naive T cells. The chain couples TRBV5-4 to TRBJ2-3; tentatively, D is TRBD1 or TRBD2 (5 bases each). The clonotype originates from a human donor in good health. Some libraries in this study had Jurkat cell RNA spiked in. The CDR3 coding sequence is TGTGCCAGCACTGAGAGGGGAGTAGTGACGGGGATTAGCACAGCTACGCAGTATTTT. It codes for CASTERGVVTGISTATQYF.